Below, one T cell receptor beta chain is given with its context. The antigen is unknown. Produced via immunoSEQ multiplex PCR; TCRdb's table is partial and in-frame only. Among more than 100,000 clones listed, roughly 79% were seen once. The data are from a study of glioma-infiltrating T cells after dendritic cell vaccination. Overall study context: Dendritic cell vaccine was injected intradermally three times, biweekly. Study-wide results and caveats: No direct clonality-survival link was found; a diverse polyclonal response may matter.

Only patients with spare fresh-frozen tumor and over two years of follow-up were included. Per germline, CDR1 PRHDT and CDR2 FYEKMQ (reference sequence). The ends were cut back, 4 bases at V and 3 bases at J, with 10 bases in the middle. The CDR3 runs 13 residues. The chain employs TRBV13 and TRBJ2-7; D remains unclear. Sequencing used blood, obtained before dendritic cell vaccination. This TCR was recovered from a human donor with glioblastoma. The CDR3 protein is CASSSAEYYEQYF. The CDR3 DNA sequence: TGTGCCAGCAGCTCCGCGGAGTACTACGAGCAGTACTTC.